Listed below are T cell receptor beta chains from one sample, sequenced in a study of cytomegalovirus exposure and HLA in healthy donors. Generated by immunoSEQ multiplex PCR, the TCRdb table keeps only in-frame clones and is missing some. Of roughly 100,000 clones listed, about 13% are singletons. Sequencing input: PBMCs. These receptors originate from a man aged 40-55 years in good health and CMV-seropositive. Each CDR3 is given with its conserved first and last residue. A D gene is named only where the DNA matches it firmly. For some rows the clone size is stated as once, few or many, or as a class when expanded; others skip it.

d_call clone_size j_call v_call cdr3_nt cdr3_aa
. few TRBJ1-5 TRBV6-6 TGTGCCAGCAGTTACGTTCAGGGGCCCCAGCCCCAGCATTTT CASSYVQGPQPQHF
TRBD1 . TRBJ2-5 TRBV5-1 TGCGCCAGCAGCCCCACGGGACAGTTAGAGACCCAGTACTTC CASSPTGQLETQYF
. few TRBJ2-5 TRBV6-5 TGTGCCAGCAGTTACGGGCCCTCGCAAGAGACCCAGTACTTC CASSYGPSQETQYF
TRBD1 . TRBJ1-2 TRBV6-1 TGTGCCAGTATAGTAAGTCCCGGGACAGACTATGGCTACACCTTC CASIVSPGTDYGYTF
TRBD1 . TRBJ2-5 TRBV7-2 TGTGCCAGCAGCCTCGACAGGGTAAATCCGGAGACCCAGTACTTC CASSLDRVNPETQYF
TRBD2 . TRBJ2-1 TRBV7-2 TGTGCCAGCAGCTTAGCCGGGAGGCCGCCCTACAATGAGCAGTTCTTC CASSLAGRPPYNEQFF
. . TRBJ1-1 TRBV6-4 TGTGCCAGCAGTGTTGAGGGAGGAAGCACTGAAGCTTTCTTT CASSVEGGSTEAFF
. few TRBJ2-1 TRBV2 TGTGCCAGCAGTGATTTAGCCGGCACCTACAATGAGCAGTTCTTC CASSDLAGTYNEQFF
TRBD1 few TRBJ1-2 TRBV7-9 TGTGCCAGCAGCCCCCGGGGACAGGACTATGGCTACACCTTC CASSPRGQDYGYTF
TRBD2 . TRBJ2-1 TRBV2 TGTGCCAGCAGTGTGCGACTAGCGGGAGCTTTTAATGAGCAGTTCTTC CASSVRLAGAFNEQFF
TRBD2 few TRBJ2-2 TRBV15 TGTGCCACCAGCAGAGAATTAGCGGGAGGGAGTACCGGGGAGCTGTTTTTT CATSRELAGGSTGELFF
. . TRBJ2-6 TRBV19 TGTGCCAGTACTCTTGCGACCGGGATCCCCTCTGGGGCCAACGTCCTGACTTTC CASTLATGIPSGANVLTF
. few TRBJ2-7 TRBV6-1 TGTGCCAGCGGGAAGGGGGTTACGGTTATCTACGAGCAGTACTTC CASGKGVTVIYEQYF
. few TRBJ1-3 TRBV11-2 TGTGCCAGCAGCCCCCTCCGACAGAGCTCTGGAAACACCATATATTTT CASSPLRQSSGNTIYF
. . TRBJ1-1 TRBV7-2 TGTGCCAGCAGCTCGGACAGGAACACTGAAGCTTTCTTT CASSSDRNTEAFF
. few TRBJ1-5 TRBV10-2 TGCGCCAGCACGGCGGGGGGAGTGCAGCCCCAGCATTTT CASTAGGVQPQHF
. . TRBJ2-5 TRBV7-6 TGTGCCAGCAGCTCAAAAGAGACCCAGTACTTC CASSSKETQYF
TRBD2 few TRBJ2-1 TRBV29-1 TGCAGCGGGGCGACTAGCATGGTCAATGAGCAGTTCTTC CSGATSMVNEQFF
TRBD1 few TRBJ1-1 TRBV11-3 TGTGCCAGCAGCTTCGGACAGGACACTGAAGCTTTCTTT CASSFGQDTEAFF
TRBD2 few TRBJ2-1 TRBV2 TGTGCCACCCCGACTAGCGGCTCCTACAATGAGCAGTTCTTC CATPTSGSYNEQFF
. . TRBJ1-5 TRBV13 TGTGCCAGCAGCTTAGACAGGAACAATCAGCCCCAGCATTTT CASSLDRNNQPQHF
. . TRBJ2-3 TRBV9 TGTGCCAGCAGCGTAGTCGGAGCGGGAGATACGCAGTATTTT CASSVVGAGDTQYF
. . TRBJ2-5 TRBV5-1 TGCGCCAGCAGCTTGGCAGGGGAGACCCAGTACTTC CASSLAGETQYF
. . TRBJ1-2 TRBV19 TGTGCCACCCAATCTGGGGCCACGGCTGACTATGGCTACACCTTC CATQSGATADYGYTF
. few TRBJ2-5 TRBV28 TGTGCCAGCAGTTTAACAGAGCCGGTGGAGACCCAGTACTTC CASSLTEPVETQYF
TRBD2 . TRBJ2-2 TRBV4-1 TGCGCCAGCAGTCAAGGGGTAGCGGGCAGACCCGGGGAGCTGTTTTTT CASSQGVAGRPGELFF
. . TRBJ2-2 TRBV9 TGTGCCAGCAGCGTAAACCCCGCCGAGGAAGGAAACACCGGGGAGCTGTTTTTT CASSVNPAEEGNTGELFF
TRBD1 . TRBJ2-3 TRBV7-8 TGTGCCAGCAGCTTAGGGGGGCAGGGGGCTGGAGATACGCAGTATTTT CASSLGGQGAGDTQYF
. . TRBJ1-1 TRBV7-3 TGTGCCAGCAGTCGAGGGGGGGGCACTGAAGCTTTCTTT CASSRGGGTEAFF
TRBD1 . TRBJ1-5 TRBV4-1 TGCGCCAGCAGCTTCCGAATAGGACAGGGGGCAGGAGGGGGCAATCAGCCCCAGCATTTT CASSFRIGQGAGGGNQPQHF
TRBD1 few TRBJ1-5 TRBV19 TGTGCCAGTGCCCCGGGACAGAAATTTTATAGCAATCAGCCCCAGCATTTT CASAPGQKFYSNQPQHF
TRBD2 . TRBJ2-1 TRBV6-1 TGTGCCAGCAGCCCGACCGGGACTAGCCGCAATGAGCAGTTCTTC CASSPTGTSRNEQFF
. . TRBJ2-7 TRBV11-3 TGTGCCAGCAGCTTAGATTCCGGACAGACCTACGAGCAGTACTTC CASSLDSGQTYEQYF
TRBD1 . TRBJ1-2 TRBV9 TGTGCCAGCGTCCACGAGGGGGCGCGGGACTATGGCTACACCTTC CASVHEGARDYGYTF
TRBD2 few TRBJ2-5 TRBV7-9 TGTGCCAGCAGCCCCTGGGAGGGGCGAGAGACCCAGTACTTC CASSPWEGRETQYF
TRBD1 few TRBJ1-4 TRBV28 TGTGCCAGCAGTTCTGGACAGGAAAATGAAAAACTGTTTTTT CASSSGQENEKLFF
. . TRBJ1-2 TRBV28 TGTGCCAGCCTGCCTCAGTACAGGAACTATGGCTACACCTTC CASLPQYRNYGYTF
TRBD2 . TRBJ2-5 TRBV25-1 TGTGCCAGCAGTGACCCTGGAGCGGGGGAGACCCAGTACTTC CASSDPGAGETQYF
. few TRBJ1-1 TRBV29-1 TGCAGCACTCAACAGGAGTTCAACACTGAAGCTTTCTTT CSTQQEFNTEAFF
. few TRBJ1-1 TRBV4-3 TGCGCCAGCAGCCAAGATCTTGTTGGGGAACGAGGGGGGGTTTTCTTT CASSQDLVGERGGVFF
TRBD2 . TRBJ2-2 TRBV29-1 TGCAGCGTTGCCCAGCGGGGTGGGGGGGAGCTGTTTTTT CSVAQRGGGELFF
. . TRBJ2-5 TRBV11-2 TGTGCCAGCAGCCCGCTGGGGAGCGGGCAATCAGAGACCCAGTACTTC CASSPLGSGQSETQYF
. few TRBJ2-5 TRBV28 TGTGCCAGCAGTCGAACAGGGTCCCAAGAGACCCAGTACTTC CASSRTGSQETQYF
. . TRBJ2-7 TRBV2 TGTGCCAGCAGTGAAGCGCTCAGCGACGAGCAGTACTTC CASSEALSDEQYF
TRBD2 . TRBJ2-1 TRBV7-2 TGTGCCAGCAGCTTATGGGGGGGTGAAGAGCAGTTCTTC CASSLWGGEEQFF
TRBD1 . TRBJ1-2 TRBV6-5 TGTGCCAGCAGTAGAACAGGGGCAGGTTATGGCTACACCTTC CASSRTGAGYGYTF
. . TRBJ2-1 TRBV30 TGTGCCTGGAGTAGACAAACTGAGCAGTTCTTC CAWSRQTEQFF
TRBD2 . TRBJ2-1 TRBV11-2 TGTGCCAGCAGCTTAACCGGGACTAGCGGGAGGTGGCATGAGCAGTTCTTC CASSLTGTSGRWHEQFF
. . TRBJ2-1 TRBV7-9 TGTGCAGAAGGGGAAGGATCCTACAATGAGCAGTTCTTC CAEGEGSYNEQFF
TRBD2 few TRBJ2-3 TRBV28 TGTGCCAGCACACTCGGACTAGGTGCAGATACGCAGTATTTT CASTLGLGADTQYF
. . TRBJ1-4 TRBV6-1 TGTGCCAGCACTGATCTTGGGCATGTAGAAGAAAAACTGTTTTTT CASTDLGHVEEKLFF
. few TRBJ1-4 TRBV7-9 TGTGCCAGAAGCTTTCGCCGGGGTGAAAAACTGTTTTTT CARSFRRGEKLFF
. . TRBJ2-7 TRBV6-1 TGTGCCAGCAGTGCGACTAGGGTCGAGCAGTACTTC CASSATRVEQYF
TRBD2 few TRBJ2-1 TRBV6-5 TGTGCCAGCAGTTTCCCTAGCGGGAGATTCGATGAGCAGTTCTTC CASSFPSGRFDEQFF
TRBD1 few TRBJ1-5 TRBV7-2 TGTGCCAGCAGCGACAGGGGTCCCAATCAGCCCCAGCATTTT CASSDRGPNQPQHF
TRBD2 . TRBJ2-1 TRBV29-1 TGCAGCGTTGAAACGACTAGCGGCAACAATGAGCAGTTCTTC CSVETTSGNNEQFF
TRBD2 . TRBJ2-3 TRBV27 TGTGCCAGCAGTTTCATGCTAGCGGGACGTAGGGCAGATACGCAGTATTTT CASSFMLAGRRADTQYF
TRBD1 . TRBJ2-7 TRBV6-5 TGTGCCAGCAGTTACCGGACAGGGGGTTACGAGCAGTACTTC CASSYRTGGYEQYF
. . TRBJ2-3 TRBV28 TGTGCCAGCAGGCCGGGGAAATCCGGCGCAGATACGCAGTATTTT CASRPGKSGADTQYF
. . TRBJ2-3 TRBV15 TGTGCCACCAGCAGGAATCAGGGGGGTACAGATACGCAGTATTTT CATSRNQGGTDTQYF